The rows below give T cell receptor beta chains drawn from one sample of a study of CD8+ T cells in alopecia areata. The data were produced by immunoSEQ multiplex PCR, yet TCRdb's version contains in-frame clones alone and is incomplete. In the table there are roughly 100,000 clones, under 90% of which are singletons. The starting material was CD8+ T cells sorted from blood, obtained at roughly week 30, from a patient treated with tofacitinib. The receptors shown here come from a human donor with alopecia areata. The CDR3 runs from the conserved cysteine through the conserved F or W. The order of the fields is V gene, clone size, D gene, J gene, CDR3 protein, CDR3 DNA. D genes are given only for firm matches. A clone size is listed for some rows: how often the clone was seen (once, few, many), or a class if it is expanded.

v_call: TRBV29-1; clone_size: .; d_call: TRBD1; j_call: TRBJ2-7; cdr3_aa: CSVEFEGAQSPSYEQYF; cdr3_nt: TGCAGCGTTGAGTTTGAGGGGGCGCAGTCTCCTTCCTACGAGCAGTACTTC
v_call: TRBV2; clone_size: .; d_call: .; j_call: TRBJ2-3; cdr3_aa: CASSEPQGASTDTQYF; cdr3_nt: TGTGCCAGCAGTGAACCCCAGGGAGCTAGCACAGATACGCAGTATTTT
v_call: TRBV13; clone_size: .; d_call: .; j_call: TRBJ1-3; cdr3_aa: CASSANDRTRNTIYF; cdr3_nt: TGTGCCAGCAGCGCGAACGACAGGACGAGAAACACCATATATTTT
v_call: TRBV30; clone_size: few; d_call: .; j_call: TRBJ2-1; cdr3_aa: CAWTGTSSYNEQFF; cdr3_nt: TGTGCCTGGACCGGGACATCCTCCTACAATGAGCAGTTCTTC
v_call: TRBV7-2; clone_size: .; d_call: .; j_call: TRBJ2-7; cdr3_aa: CASSHVASTYEQYF; cdr3_nt: TGTGCCAGCAGTCATGTGGCTAGCACCTACGAGCAGTACTTC
v_call: TRBV10-3; clone_size: .; d_call: .; j_call: TRBJ2-1; cdr3_aa: CAIISDLDYNEQFF; cdr3_nt: TGTGCCATCATCTCAGACCTGGACTACAATGAGCAGTTCTTC
v_call: TRBV27; clone_size: .; d_call: .; j_call: TRBJ2-3; cdr3_aa: CAVGRAGTDTQYF; cdr3_nt: TGTGCCGTGGGCAGGGCCGGGACAGATACGCAGTATTTT
v_call: TRBV19; clone_size: .; d_call: TRBD1; j_call: TRBJ1-1; cdr3_aa: CASTPTGASEAFF; cdr3_nt: TGTGCCAGTACCCCGACAGGGGCAAGTGAAGCTTTCTTT
v_call: TRBV2; clone_size: few; d_call: .; j_call: TRBJ2-6; cdr3_aa: CASSGWRQASGANVLTF; cdr3_nt: TGTGCCAGCAGTGGTTGGCGACAGGCCTCTGGGGCCAACGTCCTGACTTTC
v_call: TRBV29-1; clone_size: .; d_call: .; j_call: TRBJ2-2; cdr3_aa: CSVVPGVSTGELFF; cdr3_nt: TGCAGCGTTGTCCCGGGAGTGAGCACCGGGGAGCTGTTTTTT
v_call: TRBV10-3; clone_size: .; d_call: .; j_call: TRBJ2-7; cdr3_aa: CAIGGQGAYEQYF; cdr3_nt: TGTGCCATCGGAGGGCAGGGAGCCTACGAGCAGTACTTC
v_call: TRBV5-4; clone_size: .; d_call: TRBD2; j_call: TRBJ2-5; cdr3_aa: CASSLAVAGARETQYF; cdr3_nt: TGTGCCAGCAGCTTGGCAGTAGCGGGAGCGCGAGAGACCCAGTACTTC
v_call: TRBV5-1; clone_size: .; d_call: TRBD1; j_call: TRBJ2-7; cdr3_aa: CASSPGTGHSYEQYF; cdr3_nt: TGCGCCAGCAGCCCTGGGACAGGGCACTCCTACGAGCAGTACTTC
v_call: TRBV10-2; clone_size: few; d_call: TRBD1; j_call: TRBJ2-1; cdr3_aa: CASSHGTGTHEQFF; cdr3_nt: TGCGCCAGCAGTCACGGGACAGGCACTCATGAGCAGTTCTTC
v_call: TRBV7-9; clone_size: .; d_call: TRBD1; j_call: TRBJ2-1; cdr3_aa: CASSLPRDRENEQFF; cdr3_nt: TGTGCCAGCAGCTTACCTCGGGACAGGGAGAATGAGCAGTTCTTC
v_call: TRBV6-6; clone_size: .; d_call: TRBD1; j_call: TRBJ2-7; cdr3_aa: CASTTGTGTYEQYF; cdr3_nt: TGTGCCAGCACCACCGGGACAGGGACGTACGAGCAGTACTTC
v_call: TRBV5-1; clone_size: .; d_call: .; j_call: TRBJ1-6; cdr3_aa: CASSLVSDSPLHF; cdr3_nt: TGCGCCAGCAGCTTGGTTTCGGATTCACCCCTCCACTTT
v_call: TRBV13; clone_size: .; d_call: .; j_call: TRBJ2-3; cdr3_aa: CASSPQRDTQYF; cdr3_nt: TGTGCCAGCAGCCCTCAGCGTGATACGCAGTATTTT
v_call: TRBV6-6; clone_size: few; d_call: .; j_call: TRBJ2-3; cdr3_aa: CASMGDTQYF; cdr3_nt: TGTGCCAGCATGGGGGATACGCAGTATTTT
v_call: TRBV30; clone_size: .; d_call: .; j_call: TRBJ2-2; cdr3_aa: CAWRVVEEELFF; cdr3_nt: TGTGCCTGGAGGGTCGTGGAGGAAGAGCTGTTTTTT
v_call: TRBV2; clone_size: .; d_call: .; j_call: TRBJ1-2; cdr3_aa: CASSEGINSYRYTF; cdr3_nt: TGTGCCAGCAGTGAAGGAATCAACAGCTATCGCTACACCTTC
v_call: TRBV25-1; clone_size: .; d_call: .; j_call: TRBJ2-3; cdr3_aa: CASTGGVRGSLADTQYF; cdr3_nt: TGTGCCAGCACCGGAGGGGTTAGGGGGAGTCTCGCAGATACGCAGTATTTT
v_call: TRBV7-9; clone_size: once; d_call: .; j_call: TRBJ2-1; cdr3_aa: CASPTRLDEQFF; cdr3_nt: TGTGCCAGCCCCACAAGACTAGATGAGCAGTTCTTC
v_call: TRBV7-2; clone_size: .; d_call: TRBD2; j_call: TRBJ2-1; cdr3_aa: CASSLGAGGYNEQFF; cdr3_nt: TGTGCCAGCAGCTTAGGTGCGGGAGGGTACAATGAGCAGTTCTTC
v_call: TRBV14; clone_size: .; d_call: .; j_call: TRBJ2-7; cdr3_aa: CASSQLTGNGHRKPYEQYF; cdr3_nt: TGTGCCAGCAGCCAGCTTACAGGGAATGGGCATAGGAAACCCTACGAGCAGTACTTC
v_call: TRBV25-1; clone_size: .; d_call: .; j_call: TRBJ1-2; cdr3_aa: CASSDDDGVYGYTF; cdr3_nt: TGTGCCAGCAGTGATGATGATGGGGTTTATGGCTACACCTTC
v_call: TRBV7-9; clone_size: .; d_call: .; j_call: TRBJ2-6; cdr3_aa: CASSLEGAGANVLTF; cdr3_nt: TGTGCCAGCAGCTTAGAAGGGGCTGGGGCCAACGTCCTGACTTTC
v_call: TRBV6-6; clone_size: .; d_call: .; j_call: TRBJ1-2; cdr3_aa: CASSSAGRIFNYGYTF; cdr3_nt: TGTGCCAGCAGCTCCGCTGGACGGATCTTTAACTATGGCTACACCTTC
v_call: TRBV6-1; clone_size: .; d_call: TRBD1; j_call: TRBJ2-1; cdr3_aa: CASNPGGSEQFF; cdr3_nt: TGTGCCAGCAATCCAGGGGGAAGTGAGCAGTTCTTC